These 9 T cell receptor beta chains were all obtained from the same sample, sequenced in a study of T cells in localized non-small cell lung cancer. Assay used: immunoSEQ multiplex PCR; TCRdb lists only in-frame clones, some missing. The table shows 4,000 to 6,000 clones, with 55% occurring only once. Material: lymph node tissue, obtained before any cancer treatment. Receptors were obtained from a male donor at least 60 years old with stage I squamous cell lung carcinoma.

This rearrangement joins TRBV29-1 to TRBJ2-5; 7 bases are a match to TRBD2. Germline V gene data show CDR1 as SQVTM and CDR2 as ANQGSEA. There are 14 residues in the CDR3. The V segment lost 7 bases and the J segment 1 base; nucleotides outside the gene matches: 9. The CDR3 sequence is CSGGSGASQETQYF. CDR3 bases: TGCAGCGGGGGGAGCGGGGCTAGCCAAGAGACCCAGTACTTC.

The chain joins TRBV10-2 to TRBJ1-2; perhaps TRBD1 as D (5 bases). Per germline, CDR1 WSHSY and CDR2 SAAADI. CDR3 length: 13 amino acids. Trimming took 5 bases from V and 3 from J, leaving 10 bases between them. CDR3 sequence reads: CASSPQGDYGYTF. CDR3 in DNA: TGCGCCAGCAGTCCGCAGGGAGACTATGGCTACACCTTC.

The chain joins TRBV19 to TRBJ1-1, with D possibly being TRBD1 (5 bases). Germline V gene lookup returns CDR1 LNHDA and CDR2 SQIVND (reference sequence). This CDR3 contains 11 residues. V was clipped by 7 bases and J by 6 bases, with 9 bases between them. The CDR3 sequence is CASTWGSEAFF. The CDR3 DNA reads TGTGCCAGTACTTGGGGGTCTGAAGCTTTCTTT.

A few counts support this clone. The genes are TRBV6-8 and TRBJ2-7, with 11 bases aligning to TRBD2. The CDR3 sequence is 15 residues long. The V gene's germline CDR1 is MNHGY and CDR2 SAAAGT. V trimming: 6 bases; J trimming: 5 bases; junction bases outside the gene matches: 9. CDR3 DNA: TGTGCCAGCAGCATAGCGGGAGGGCTGGGTGACGAGCAGTACTTC. Protein sequence: CASSIAGGLGDEQYF.

The genes are TRBV25-1 and TRBJ2-3; TRBD2 aligns across 7 bases. CDR3 size: 14 residues. The trim removed 6 bases at V and 3 bases at J, leaving 6 bases unmatched. Germline values: CDR1 MGHDK, CDR2 SYGVNS. The DNA of the CDR3 is TGTGCCAGCAGGGAAGCGGGATCGACAGATACGCAGTATTTT. This encodes CASREAGSTDTQYF.

The V call is TRBV29-1, the J call TRBJ2-2; TRBD2 agrees at 14 bases. Germline V gene lookup returns CDR1 SQVTM and CDR2 ANQGSEA. CDR3 length equals 16 residues. V lost 6 bases, J lost 5 bases, and 8 bases stayed unmatched. This CDR3 reads CSVGGTSGSLTGELFF. In DNA, the CDR3 is TGCAGCGTGGGGGGGACTAGCGGGAGCTTGACCGGGGAGCTGTTTTTT.

V and J are TRBV2 and TRBJ2-3; a weak D match, TRBD2 (6 bases). V was shortened by 6 bases and J by 6 bases, with 10 bases between the two germline ends. The germline gives CDR1 SNHLY, CDR2 FYNNEI. This CDR3 has 12 amino acids. CDR3 nucleotide sequence: TGTGCCAGCAGCTCGGAGGGGGATACGCAGTATTTT. It translates to CASSSEGDTQYF.

This clone is medium-sized in the sample. The chain couples TRBV11-3 to TRBJ2-5; possible D gene TRBD2, 5 bases. V dropped 5 bases and J dropped 7 bases, with 17 bases sitting between them. This CDR3 is built from 14 residues. Germline CDR1 and CDR2: SGHNT and YENEEA. Here the CDR3 reads CASSPDLVEGTQYF. CDR3 DNA sequence: TGTGCCAGCAGCCCTGACCTAGTAGAGGGGACCCAGTACTTC.

This chain links TRBV28 with TRBJ1-1, with D maybe TRBD1 (5 bases). This CDR3 spans 18 amino acids. Germline values: CDR1 MDHEN, CDR2 SYDVKM. Trimming took off 3 bases at V and 0 bases at J, with 20 bases between the two ends. DNA of the CDR3: TGTGCCAGCAGTTTTCGTGGATGGGGGAAGGGGCTGAACACTGAAGCTTTCTTT. It yields the protein CASSFRGWGKGLNTEAFF.